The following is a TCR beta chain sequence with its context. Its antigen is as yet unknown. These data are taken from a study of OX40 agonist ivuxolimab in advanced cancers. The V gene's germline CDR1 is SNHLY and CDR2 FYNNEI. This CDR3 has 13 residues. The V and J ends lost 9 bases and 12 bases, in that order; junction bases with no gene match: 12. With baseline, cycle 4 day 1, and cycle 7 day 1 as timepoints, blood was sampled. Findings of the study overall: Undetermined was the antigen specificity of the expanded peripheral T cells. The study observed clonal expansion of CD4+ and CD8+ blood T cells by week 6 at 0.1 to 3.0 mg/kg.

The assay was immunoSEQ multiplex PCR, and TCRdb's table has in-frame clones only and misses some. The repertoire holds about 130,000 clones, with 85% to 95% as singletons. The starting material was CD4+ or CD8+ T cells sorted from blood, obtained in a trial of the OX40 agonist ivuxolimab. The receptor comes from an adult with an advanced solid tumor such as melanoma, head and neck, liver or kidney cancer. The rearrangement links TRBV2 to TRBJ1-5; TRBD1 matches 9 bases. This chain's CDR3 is CARDRGLPNLQHF. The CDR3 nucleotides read TGTGCCAGAGACAGGGGGTTACCCAATCTCCAGCATTTT.